The T cell receptor (beta chain) under discussion was sequenced for a study of blood T cell repertoires in COVID-19 (dated by TCRdb to the early 2020s). Context from the whole study: Samples covering the acute and convalescent phases of COVID-19 were provided by collaborators in the United States, Italy and Spain. Where available, HLA class I and class II types were taken from metadata supplied by the sample provider and were not determined by assay-based typing. The prospective study material was composed of cDNA or gDNA derived from T cells, B-cell-depleted T cells, or PBMCs. The repertoires were made available in a free public database intended to serve as a resource for research on the immune response to SARS-CoV-2. The samples were drawn from the first 160 participants of the ongoing ImmuneRACE study and from 1,254 subjects provided by 6 global collaborators. Nearly every sample came with metadata listing a de-identified subject ID, COVID-19 status, age in years and sex. Subjects who had been exposed to COVID-19, were actively infected with it, or had recovered from it provided the deeply sampled blood TCRbeta repertoires that made up the dataset. What the authors observed across the whole study: The quantity of clinical and demographic metadata differed by source and by participant and was supplied without curation.

The immunoSEQ Assay, a bias-controlled multiplex PCR, was used to amplify TCRbeta CDR3 regions from genomic DNA. The paper's processing steps were these. Nucleated cell counts per sample were estimated from amplification of reference gene primers within the assay. To quantify the absolute abundance of each unique TCRbeta CDR3 rearrangement, sequence reads were collapsed and filtered. For each sample, productive Simpson clonality was calculated as the square root of Simpson's diversity index over productive rearrangements. In its TCRdb copy, this immuneACCESS table keeps in-frame sequences only and misses some clones. Where compared with another copy, unresolved V genes explain less than half of these, and the others have no known cause. Clone size and the V and J calls come from that table; the DNA yielded D and trimming. Within this sample are fewer than 250,000 clones, with around four fifths of them counted one time only. The ten top clones hold 2.5% to 3.5% of the sample.

Comments on this clone: The specificity of this receptor is unknown. There are no base qualities to consult, and no much larger clone falls within one base.

Whole blood was collected in K2EDTA tubes by collaborating institutions according to the institutions' own protocols. Collaborator samples were shipped for TCRbeta analysis as frozen whole blood, isolated PBMCs, or DNA extracted from either sample type. Germline trimming amounts to 2 bases on V and 3 bases on J, with 1 as the count of junction bases outside the gene matches. Reading the germline V gene gives CDR1 SGDLS and CDR2 YYNGEE. The CDR3 spans 13 residues, from the cysteine through the phenylalanine. Here the CDR3 DNA is all that survives: 39 bases in frame from base 1. The specimen sequenced was peripheral blood. This clonotype was sampled from a man aged 45-60 years with active or convalescent COVID-19. Recombination connected TRBV9 to TRBJ2-7; 8 junctional bases match TRBD1. The DNA reads as follows: TGTGCCAGCAGCGTGGGACAGGACTACGAGCAGTACTTC. Protein translation: CASSVGQDYEQYF.